The 22 T cell receptor beta chains in this list originate from one sample, sequenced in a study of T cells in narcolepsy. The assay was immunoSEQ multiplex PCR, and TCRdb's table has in-frame clones only and misses some. The profile shows roughly 8,100 clones, 61% of them singletons. The sample taken for sequencing was CD45RA- memory CD8+ T cells from PBMCs. The source is a human donor with narcolepsy.

The genes are TRBV7-9 and TRBJ1-6, with D perhaps matching TRBD1 (6 bases). The germline CDR1 and CDR2 sequences are SEHNR and FQNEAQ (reference sequence). Trimming stripped 5 bases from V and 6 bases from J, with 14 bases between. This CDR3 contains 15 residues. The CDR3 nucleotides are TGTGCCAGCAGCACCTGGACAGCGTCTAATTCACCCCTCCACTTT. It encodes CASSTWTASNSPLHF.

This clone is labeled as medium-sized (0.01 to 0.1%). The rearrangement links TRBV7-9 to TRBJ2-4; D may be TRBD2 (5 bases). Deletions cut 1 base from V and 1 base from J, with 8 bases between. Germline V gene lookup returns CDR1 SEHNR and CDR2 FQNEAQ (reference sequence). This CDR3 region has 15 residues. CDR3 nucleotides: TGTGCCAGCAGCTTAGGGGAGTCGGCCAAAAACATTCAGTACTTC. The encoded protein is CASSLGESAKNIQYF.

V is TRBV4-1 and J is TRBJ1-2; 8 nucleotides align to TRBD1. In germline, CDR1 is MGHRA, CDR2 YSYEKL. The trim removed 0 bases at V and 7 bases at J, leaving 7 bases unmatched. There are 15 residues in the CDR3. CDR3 amino acids: CASSQEQGVEGGYTF. The CDR3, as DNA: TGCGCCAGCAGCCAAGAACAGGGGGTTGAGGGTGGCTACACCTTC.

A word on this clone: A far more abundant clone sits one base away, making this likely a read error. This same CDR3 is encoded by further DNA sequences in the sample. CDR3: CASSLARGYGYTF. The CDR3 DNA reads as TGTGCCAGCAGTTTGGCGAGGGGCTATGGCTACACCTTC. J is TRBJ1-2 and V is TRBV28; weak D call: TRBD1 (5 bases). This CDR3 is 13 amino acids long. The V end was cut by 3 bases, the J end by 4 bases, with 9 bases between. The germline V gene has CDR1 MDHEN and CDR2 SYDVKM.

The genes are TRBV6-6 and TRBJ2-7; 13 nucleotides line up with TRBD2. This CDR3 has 15 amino acids. The germline V gene encodes CDR1 MNHNY and CDR2 SVGAGI (reference sequence). Trimming cost V 6 bases and J 7 bases; bases outside gene matches: 9. CDR3 bases: TGTGCCAGCAGCCTGACTAGCGGGGGGACTTCAGAGCAGTACTTC. Translating gives CASSLTSGGTSEQYF.

Details on this clone: Other DNA sequences within the sample encode an identical CDR3. This sequence joins TRBV4-1 and TRBJ2-1, with 9 bases fitting TRBD2. The CDR3 runs to 13 residues. With V trimmed by 4 bases and J by 8 bases, 3 bases remained unmatched. CDR1 is MGHRA, CDR2 YSYEKL, per germline. This chain's CDR3 is CASSPGTSYEQFF. The DNA of the CDR3 is TGCGCCAGCAGCCCCGGGACTAGCTATGAGCAGTTCTTC.

Details on this clone: The junction departs from germline at one end; a sequencing error may be responsible. The chain recombines TRBV28 with TRBJ1-5; no definite D call. Germline values: CDR1 MDHEN, CDR2 SYDVKM. The CDR3 spans 13 residues. CDR3 bases: TGTGCCAGCAGCTTATCCTCCAATCAGCTCCAGCATTTT. Its translation is CASSLSSNQLQHF.

The V and J genes are TRBV12-5 and TRBJ2-3; D might be TRBD1 or TRBD2, each matching 5 bases. The CDR3 is made up of 15 amino acids. Germline lookup yields CDR1 LGHNT and CDR2 FRNRAP. V lost 2 bases and J 3 bases, leaving 12 bases between the germline ends. CDR3 in amino acids: CASGLMGTVTDTQYF. CDR3 nucleotides: TGTGCTAGTGGTTTGATGGGGACGGTGACAGATACGCAGTATTTT.

The rearrangement uses TRBV28 and TRBJ1-5, with 8 bases that match TRBD1. The junction had 3 bases not matched to a gene; V was cut back by 6 bases and J by 2 bases. The CDR3 is 14 residues long. Germline loops: CDR1 MDHEN, CDR2 SYDVKM. The CDR3 loop reads CASSLTGGNQPQHF. The CDR3 region has the DNA TGTGCCAGCAGCTTGACAGGGGGCAATCAGCCCCAGCATTTT. Complete variable domain (other parts from reference TRBV28 and TRBJ1-5): DVKVTQSSRYLVKRTGEKVFLECVQDMDHENMFWYRQDPGLGLRLIYFSYDVKMKEKGDIPEGYSVSREKKERFSLILESASTNQTSMYLCASSLTGGNQPQHFGDGTRLSIL.

This chain links TRBV6-1 with TRBJ1-6; no firm D call. Trimming shortened V by 5 bases and J by 5 bases, and 10 bases separated the two germline ends. The CDR3 length is 14 residues. Germline CDR1 reads MNHNS; CDR2 reads SASEGT. CDR3 loop: CASSTWADNSPLHF. CDR3 nucleotide sequence: TGTGCCAGCAGTACTTGGGCAGATAATTCACCCCTCCACTTT.

The V call is TRBV4-2, the J call TRBJ1-2; D gene ambiguous. This CDR3 comprises 13 residues. CDR1 LGHNA and CDR2 YNFKEQ come from the germline V gene. Trimming removed 0 bases at V and 9 bases at J, with 11 bases between. DNA of the CDR3: TGTGCCAGCAGCCAAGAAAGGGTGGAGAGCTACACCTTC. Translation gives CASSQERVESYTF.

The chain is built from TRBV7-9 and TRBJ2-7, with D tentatively TRBD1 (8 bases). This CDR3 comprises 13 residues. Germline CDR1 reads SEHNR; CDR2 reads FQNEAQ (reference sequence). V gave up 4 bases and J gave up 4 bases, with 11 bases separating them. The CDR3 loop is CASSSQGGYEQYF. The CDR3 nucleotides read TGTGCCAGCAGCTCACAGGGGGGGTACGAGCAGTACTTC.

The table lists this clone with a few counts. At one of its ends the junction is not consistent with the germline gene, which may arise from a read error. The V gene is TRBV18, the J gene TRBJ2-3; 7 nucleotides match TRBD1. This CDR3 spans 14 amino acids. Germline lookup yields CDR1 KGHSH and CDR2 LQKENI. CDR3 sequence: CASAEGASTDTQCF. CDR3 nucleotides: TGTGCCAGCGCCGAGGGGGCCAGCACAGATACGCAGTGTTTT. Looking up the rest from reference TRBV18 and TRBJ2-3 gives the full variable domain: NAGVMQNPRHLVRRRGQEARLRCSPMKGHSHVYWYRQLPEEGLKFMVYLQKENIIDESGMPKERFSAEFPKEGPSILRIQQVVRGDSAAYFCASAEGASTDTQCFGPGTRLTVL.

V is TRBV7-9 and J is TRBJ2-7; D could derive from TRBD1 or TRBD2 (5 bases each). V shed 1 base and J shed 6 bases, with 10 bases lying between them. Per germline, CDR1 SEHNR and CDR2 FQNEAQ (reference sequence). This CDR3 has 13 residues. CDR3 loop: CASSLGLRGEQYF. The CDR3 DNA sequence: TGTGCCAGCAGCTTAGGGTTGAGGGGCGAGCAGTACTTC.

This chain uses TRBV4-3 with TRBJ1-2; the D gene is possibly TRBD1 (6 bases). Trimming took off 4 bases at V and 0 bases at J, with 9 bases between the two ends. The CDR3 runs to 14 residues. Germline CDR1 reads LGHNA; CDR2 reads YSLEER. CDR3 residues: CASSPTGANYGYTF. The DNA of the CDR3 is TGCGCCAGCAGCCCGACAGGAGCTAACTATGGCTACACCTTC.

V is TRBV4-3 and J is TRBJ1-1; tentative D call: TRBD1 (5 bases). The CDR3 runs to 14 residues. Germline V gene sequence: CDR1 LGHNA, CDR2 YSLEER. V lost 0 bases and J 6 bases, leaving 11 bases between the germline ends. CDR3 in DNA: TGCGCCAGCAGCCAAGAGCGGGGCAGTGCTGAAGCTTTCTTT. Its protein product is CASSQERGSAEAFF.

V usage is TRBV30 and J usage is TRBJ1-6; 7 bases are a match to TRBD1. This CDR3 region has 13 residues. Trimming cost V 3 bases and J 7 bases; bases outside gene matches: 3. Germline assignment: CDR1 GTSNPN and CDR2 SVGIG (reference sequence). The DNA of the CDR3 is TGTGCCTGGAGCCCGGGACAGAATTCACCCCTCCACTTT. Residues: CAWSPGQNSPLHF.

This clone is classed as medium-sized. V gene TRBV28 combines with J gene TRBJ1-1, with TRBD1 as a possible D gene (6 bases). The germline V gene encodes CDR1 MDHEN and CDR2 SYDVKM. CDR3 length: 15 residues. The V gene lost 6 bases and the J gene lost 1 base, with 15 bases spanning the gap. The CDR3 DNA reads as TGTGCCAGCAGCTACAGGGTTGTGTGGAACACTGAAGCTTTCTTT. It encodes CASSYRVVWNTEAFF.

The J gene is TRBJ1-1, the V gene TRBV6-4; tentative D call: TRBD1 (6 bases). The CDR3 is 15 residues long. Germline lookup yields CDR1 MRHNA and CDR2 SNTAGT. With 6 bases removed from V and 6 bases from J, the gap between germline ends came to 20 bases. The CDR3 coding sequence is TGTGCCAGCAGAGCCTTTACAGGGTTACTATCTGAAGCTTTCTTT. Protein: CASRAFTGLLSEAFF.

This clone has a single count. This chain connects TRBV7-9 to TRBJ2-7; 9 bases line up with TRBD1. Losses at the gene ends were 7 bases for V and 1 base for J; bases not matched to a gene: 5. This CDR3 region has 14 residues. Germline V gives CDR1 SEHNR, CDR2 FQNEAQ (reference sequence). The CDR3 loop is CASTRDRASYEQYF. CDR3 nucleotide sequence: TGTGCCAGCACCAGGGACAGGGCATCCTACGAGCAGTACTTC.

In the case of this clone: This clone may be a read error of a much larger clone one base away. The J gene is TRBJ1-1, the V gene TRBV7-8; TRBD1 matches 7 bases. Germline V lookup: CDR1 SGHVS, CDR2 FQNEAQ. CDR3 length: 14 residues. CDR3 region: CANSSYRGGTEAFF. The CDR3 DNA is TGTGCCAACAGCTCCTACAGGGGCGGTACTGAAGCTTTCTTT.

This chain joins TRBV10-2 and TRBJ2-2; TRBD2 agrees at 8 bases. Trimming cost V 6 bases and J 3 bases; bases outside gene matches: 3. CDR1 and CDR2 from the germline V gene are WSHSY and SAAADI. The CDR3 length is 14 residues. CDR3 sequence reads: CASRGAGDTGELFF. CDR3 bases: TGCGCCAGCAGAGGAGCGGGGGACACCGGGGAGCTGTTTTTT.